Listed below are T cell receptor beta chains from one sample, sequenced in a study of blood T cell repertoires in COVID-19. Using immunoSEQ multiplex PCR, the repertoire was profiled, and TCRdb retains in-frame clones only, with some absent. The sample yields some 530,000 clones, approximately 83% seen once. The sample was peripheral blood. These receptor sequences come from a human donor in a cohort sampled during active COVID-19. Both conserved end residues are part of each CDR3. D genes are given only for firm matches. A row's size may be missing; if present it is once, few, many or a size class.

.	.	TRBV30	TRBJ1-4	TGTGCCTGGAGCGGGGGTTCGGGAACTAATGAAAAACTGTTTTTT	CAWSGGSGTNEKLFF
.	.	TRBV7-9	TRBJ2-3	TGTGCCAGCAGCTTAACTCAATCGGATACGCAGTATTTT	CASSLTQSDTQYF
.	few	TRBV3-1/TRBV3-2	TRBJ1-3	TGTGCCAGCAGCCAACACAACTCTGGAAACACCATATATTTT	CASSQHNSGNTIYF
.	.	TRBV6-5	TRBJ1-1	TGTGCCAGCAGCCAGGGTAGGTCGACTGAAGCTTTCTTT	CASSQGRSTEAFF
.	.	TRBV6-5	TRBJ1-5	TGTGCCAGCAGTTACAGGGGTGGGAGCAATCAGCCCCAGCATTTT	CASSYRGGSNQPQHF
.	.	TRBV28	TRBJ2-2	TGTGCCAGCAGTTCTCTAATTACAGGGTTTTCGACGCGCACCGGGGAGCTGTTTTTT	CASSSLITGFSTRTGELFF
TRBD1	few	TRBV7-3	TRBJ2-3	TGTGCCAGCAGCCCGGACAGGGGGCAGACAGATACGCAGTATTTT	CASSPDRGQTDTQYF
.	.	TRBV19	TRBJ2-7	TGTGCCAGTAGAGGACAGTCCGAGCAGTACTTC	CASRGQSEQYF
.	.	TRBV24-1	TRBJ1-5	TGTGCCACCAGTGATCCTCGGGGTAGCAATCAGCCCCAGCATTTT	CATSDPRGSNQPQHF
.	.	TRBV7-3	TRBJ2-2	TGTGCCTCCCGCGGAGGGCTTCCGAACACCGGGGAGCTGTTTTTT	CASRGGLPNTGELFF
.	.	TRBV5-8	TRBJ1-1	TGTGCCAGCAGCTTGGAGGCAGGGATGAACACTGAAGCTTTCTTT	CASSLEAGMNTEAFF
TRBD1	.	TRBV7-9	TRBJ1-2	TGTGCCAGCAGCTCGACAGGGGGCCCCACCTTC	CASSSTGGPTF
.	few	TRBV7-9	TRBJ1-3	TGTGCCAGCACCTACCAGGGGTCCGGGGCTGGAAACACCATATATTTT	CASTYQGSGAGNTIYF
.	.	TRBV7-9	TRBJ1-2	TGTGCCAGCAGCTTAGGAGACTATGGCTACACCTTC	CASSLGDYGYTF
.	.	TRBV7-2	TRBJ2-7	TGTGCCAGCAGCATAAGACAGGAGCCCATCGAGCAGTACTTC	CASSIRQEPIEQYF
TRBD1	few	TRBV4-2	TRBJ1-2	TGTGCCAGCAGTACAGGGGAGGTAGGCTACACCTTC	CASSTGEVGYTF
.	.	TRBV18	TRBJ1-4	TGTGCCAGCTCACTGCGGGGGGCGGACGAAAAACTGTTTTTT	CASSLRGADEKLFF
.	.	TRBV12-3/TRBV12-4	TRBJ2-7	TGTGCCAGCAGTTTACGAGGGTCCTACGAGCAGTACTTC	CASSLRGSYEQYF
TRBD1	.	TRBV18	TRBJ1-3	TGTGCCAGCTCACCCATACGGGACAGCTCTGGAAACACCATATATTTT	CASSPIRDSSGNTIYF
.	.	TRBV24-1	TRBJ1-2	TGTGCCACCAGTGATTCCCCCAGGGGAAACTATGGCTACACCTTC	CATSDSPRGNYGYTF
TRBD1	.	TRBV15	TRBJ1-1	TGTGCCACCAGCAGAACAGGGGAGGTAGGGACTGAAGCTTTCTTT	CATSRTGEVGTEAFF
.	.	TRBV30	TRBJ1-2	TGTGCCTGGAGTCTCCTCCCAGGGGATGGCTACACCTTC	CAWSLLPGDGYTF
.	.	TRBV21-1	TRBJ2-1	TGTGCCAGCAGCAAAACGGTTTTGGCGGGGGGCGAAAATGAGCAGTTCTTC	CASSKTVLAGGENEQFF
.	.	TRBV20-1	TRBJ1-1	TGCAGTGCTAGAGACGACACTGAAGCTTTCTTT	CSARDDTEAFF
.	.	TRBV27	TRBJ1-6	TGTGCCAGCAGTCCTCTGTTCAATTCACCCCTCCACTTT	CASSPLFNSPLHF
.	.	TRBV7-2	TRBJ2-1	TGTGCCAGCAGCTCCCAGACTTTCTACAATGAGCAGTTCTTC	CASSSQTFYNEQFF
.	.	TRBV25-1	TRBJ2-7	TGTGCCAGCAGTCAACTCGCTGATTACGAGCAGTACTTC	CASSQLADYEQYF
TRBD1	.	TRBV28	TRBJ1-6	TGTGCCAGCAGTTCTCCGGGACAGGATGTTTCACCCCTCCACTTT	CASSSPGQDVSPLHF
.	.	TRBV5-1	TRBJ2-1	TGCGCCAGCAGCTTGGCGGGACTTCTTTACAATGAGCAGTTCTTC	CASSLAGLLYNEQFF
.	.	TRBV2	TRBJ1-1	TGTGCCAGCAGTGAAGCCGAGACAAGGAACACTGAAGCTTTCTTT	CASSEAETRNTEAFF
.	.	TRBV5-3	TRBJ1-2	TGTGCCAGAAGCTTGGGAGTCGACAGGCGTACTGGGGGCTACACCTTC	CARSLGVDRRTGGYTF
.	.	TRBV28	TRBJ1-2	TGTGCCAGCAGTCCCGACACTAACTATGGCTACACCTTC	CASSPDTNYGYTF
TRBD1	.	TRBV6-5	TRBJ1-1	TGTGCCAGCAGTTCCCGATTGACAGGGGGCACTGAAGCTTTCTTT	CASSSRLTGGTEAFF
TRBD1	.	TRBV28	TRBJ2-7	TGTGCCAGCAAGACCCAGACAGGGTCCTACGAGCAGTACTTC	CASKTQTGSYEQYF
.	.	TRBV6-1	TRBJ1-4	TGTGCCAGCAGTGACAGGGGTATGGCAACTAATGAAAAACTGTTTTTT	CASSDRGMATNEKLFF
TRBD1	.	TRBV5-4	TRBJ1-2	TGTGCCAGCAGCTTGGGGGACAGCTATGGCTACACCTTC	CASSLGDSYGYTF
TRBD2	.	TRBV19	TRBJ2-1	TGTGCCAGTAGTATTTATTCCCTAGCGGGAGATTGGGATGAGCAGTTCTTC	CASSIYSLAGDWDEQFF
.	.	TRBV4-1	TRBJ2-7	TGCGCCAGCAGCCCACCGGGACTTCCTTCTGAGCAGTACTTC	CASSPPGLPSEQYF
TRBD2	.	TRBV7-9	TRBJ2-1	TGTGCCAGCAGCGGGACTAGCGGGGTAGGCTCCTACAATGAGCAGTTCTTC	CASSGTSGVGSYNEQFF
.	.	TRBV6-5	TRBJ2-7	TGTGCCAGCAGTTACAGCGGAGGGCCCTCGGACGAGCAGTACTTC	CASSYSGGPSDEQYF
.	.	TRBV7-2	TRBJ2-7	TGTGCCAGCAGCTTAGGTCAGGGGTACTCCTACGAGCAGTACTTC	CASSLGQGYSYEQYF
.	.	TRBV4-2	TRBJ1-2	TGTGCCAGCAGCCCGCAAACCGGACAGCGGAACTATGGCTACACCTTC	CASSPQTGQRNYGYTF
.	.	TRBV3-1/TRBV3-2	TRBJ1-5	TGTGCCAGCAGCCAAGACAGCGGACTCCCCATGAAGCCCCAGCATTTT	CASSQDSGLPMKPQHF
.	many	TRBV19	TRBJ1-2	TGTGCCAGTAGTATGTTAGTTCAGGGGAACTATGGCTACACCTTC	CASSMLVQGNYGYTF
TRBD1	.	TRBV25-1	TRBJ2-6	TGTGCCAGCAGTGGCTTGACAGGGGAGCGCGGGGCCAACGTCCTGACTTTC	CASSGLTGERGANVLTF